Sequencing of this T cell receptor (beta chain) was carried out in a study of blood T cell repertoires in COVID-19. Germline loops: CDR1 LGHNA, CDR2 YNFKEQ. The CDR3 sequence is 19 residues long. The junction had 16 bases not matched to a gene; V was cut back by 2 bases and J by 7 bases. The method was immunoSEQ multiplex PCR; TCRdb's version includes in-frame clones alone and lacks a portion of them. Seen here are approximately 330,000 clones, roughly 87% observed once, and the top ten hold around 8.9%. This clonotype originated in a man aged 30-40 years with COVID-19, enrolled during active disease. The genes are TRBV4-2 and TRBJ2-7; TRBD2 matches 14 bases. The sample comprised peripheral blood. The chain's CDR3 is CASSQYPPGTSGRPEEQYF. The CDR3 coding sequence is TGTGCCAGCAGCCAATATCCCCCCGGGACTAGCGGGAGACCTGAAGAGCAGTACTTC.